This T cell receptor (beta chain) was observed in a study of post-analysis software for immune sequencing data. Study-wide results and limits: Four or five TRBV segments, TRBV5-6, TRBV5-1 and TRBV20-1 among them, were found more frequent in patients than controls. Significantly lower normalized Chao1 diversity was seen in multiple sclerosis patients than in controls.

This clonotype was seen a handful of times. Its antigen is unknown. CDR3 size: 15 residues. Per the germline V gene, CDR1 is SQVTM and CDR2 is ANQGSEA. The V end lost 0 bases, the J end lost 2 bases, and 14 bases lay between the germline ends. The TCR beta cDNA libraries carried unique molecular identifiers. It was from about 0.94 to 9.7 million T cells that about 540,000 cDNA molecules came. TCRdb itself ran the PCR reads through MiXCR, one entry per CDR3 protein. Of 800,000 to 950,000 distinct CDR3 sequences listed, around 50% are singletons. The gene calls are TRBV29-1 and TRBJ2-7, with D possibly TRBD2 on 6 matching bases. Sequencing was performed on blood. The clonotype comes from a girl aged 10-17 years with multiple sclerosis. The chain's CDR3 is CSVEDVTSKAYEQYF. Here the CDR3 DNA reads TGCAGCGTTGAAGATGTAACTAGCAAGGCCTACGAGCAGTACTTC.